A single sample is the source of the 22 T cell receptor beta chains below, sequenced in a study of blood T cell repertoires in COVID-19. Measured with immunoSEQ multiplex PCR; TCRdb has only the in-frame clones, and not every one. The repertoire holds approximately 300,000 clones, with just under 90% as singletons. Material: PBMCs or T cells enriched from blood (not recorded which). The source of these receptors is a woman aged 30 to 39 who had recovered from COVID-19.

The chain has TRBV11-2 and TRBJ2-6; 11 positions agree with TRBD2. The J segment lost 12 bases and the V segment lost 1 base, leaving 17 bases of the junction unmatched. CDR3 length: 19 residues. Per the germline V gene, CDR1 is SGHAT and CDR2 is FQNNGV. This CDR3 reads CASSLARTSGFRSTGVLTF. The CDR3 nucleotides are TGTGCCAGCAGCTTAGCTAGGACTAGCGGGTTTCGATCTACAGGCGTCCTGACTTTC.

The chain uses TRBV18 and TRBJ2-1, with TRBD2 matching over 12 bases. This CDR3 is built from 18 residues. In germline, CDR1 is KGHSH, CDR2 LQKENI. V shed 3 bases, J shed 2 bases, and the junction held 8 bases outside the gene matches. CDR3: CASSPLAGGPIPYNEQFF. The CDR3 coding sequence is TGTGCCAGCTCACCGCTAGCGGGAGGGCCTATCCCCTACAATGAGCAGTTCTTC.

The chain couples TRBV6-2 or TRBV6-3 to TRBJ1-5; D ambiguous. Germline V lookup: CDR1 MNHEY, CDR2 SVGEGT. Trimming cost V 2 bases and J 3 bases, with 8 bases left between them. There are 14 residues in the CDR3. CDR3 sequence: CASSYGQYNQPQHF. The CDR3 DNA reads TGTGCCAGCAGTTACGGGCAGTACAATCAGCCCCAGCATTTT.

The chain has TRBV19 and TRBJ2-7; 10 bases map to TRBD2. The CDR3 consists of 15 residues. Trimming at V came to 5 bases and at J to 5 bases, leaving 9 bases not matched to a gene. CDR1 is LNHDA, CDR2 SQIVND, per germline (reference sequence). The CDR3 coding sequence is TGTGCCAGTAGTCCACAGCGGGAGGGCCTGGACGAGCAGTACTTC. This sequence encodes CASSPQREGLDEQYF. Using reference TRBV19 and TRBJ2-7 for the parts outside the CDR3, the full variable domain is DGGITQSPKYLFRKEGQNVTLSCEQNLNHDAMYWYRQDPGQGLRLIYYSQIVNDFQKGDIAEGYSVSREKKESFPLTVTSAQKNPTAFYLCASSPQREGLDEQYFGPGTRLTVT.

The V gene is TRBV4-1, the J gene TRBJ2-7; maybe TRBD1 (6 bases). CDR1 is MGHRA and CDR2 is YSYEKL in the germline V gene. Deletions cut 0 bases from V and 1 base from J, with 10 bases between. This CDR3 comprises 15 residues. CDR3 coding DNA: TGCGCCAGCAGCCAAGATCCGACAGGATCCTACGAGCAGTACTTC. It specifies CASSQDPTGSYEQYF.

The chain joins TRBV6-5 to TRBJ2-1; 8 bases fit TRBD2. Germline CDR1 and CDR2: MNHEY and SVGAGI. The CDR3 length is 13 residues. With V trimmed by 6 bases and J by 9 bases, 7 bases remained unmatched. CDR3 protein: CASSPGTSIEQFF. DNA for the CDR3: TGTGCCAGCAGCCCCGGGACTAGTATTGAGCAGTTCTTC.

V is TRBV3-1 (or the pseudogene TRBV3-2) and J is TRBJ2-7, with 14 bases identical to TRBD2. CDR1 and CDR2 (germline): LGHDT, YNNKEL (reference sequence). The J segment lost 2 bases and the V segment lost 5 bases, leaving 11 bases of the junction unmatched. The length of the CDR3 is 18 residues. CDR3 sequence (DNA): TGTGCCAGCAGCTTTACCGGGACTAGCGGGAGAAACGCCTACGAGCAGTACTTC. Translation gives CASSFTGTSGRNAYEQYF.

The chain carries TRBV19 and TRBJ2-1; 9 nucleotides line up with TRBD1. The CDR3 consists of 14 residues. Trimming cost V 10 bases and J 5 bases; bases outside gene matches: 9. CDR1 and CDR2 from the germline V gene are LNHDA and SQIVND (reference sequence). The CDR3 loop reads CATCPGQGHNEQFF. Here the CDR3 DNA reads TGTGCCACATGCCCGGGACAGGGCCACAATGAGCAGTTCTTC.

Of note for this clone: Other DNA sequences from this sample encode an identical CDR3 as well. The chain employs TRBV29-1 and TRBJ1-5; 8 bases agree with TRBD1. The ends lost 6 bases at V and 2 bases at J; junction bases unmatched: 0. There are 12 residues in the CDR3. Germline V gene sequence: CDR1 SQVTM, CDR2 ANQGSEA. The CDR3 is CSVGQGNQPQHF. Written as DNA, the CDR3 is TGCAGCGTGGGACAGGGCAATCAGCCCCAGCATTTT.

V usage is TRBV28 and J usage is TRBJ2-7; 7 positions match TRBD2. Trimming at V came to 0 bases and at J to 0 bases, leaving 5 bases not matched to a gene. The CDR3 is 16 residues long. In germline, CDR1 is MDHEN, CDR2 SYDVKM. Here the CDR3 reads CASSLWASGSSYEQYF. CDR3 sequence (DNA): TGTGCCAGCAGTTTATGGGCTAGCGGTTCCTCCTACGAGCAGTACTTC.

The rearrangement links TRBV19 to TRBJ1-1; D is possibly TRBD1 (6 bases). The CDR3 extends over 13 amino acids. Trimming stripped 6 bases from V and 8 bases from J, with 16 bases between. Germline CDR1 LNHDA, CDR2 SQIVND (reference sequence). The CDR3 region has the DNA TGTGCCAGTAGAAACGGGGGGACACCGGAAGCTTTCTTT. This gives the protein CASRNGGTPEAFF.

This clone was recorded a few times. The chain is built from TRBV28 and TRBJ1-1, with a weak D call TRBD1 (5 bases). The V gene lost 2 bases and the J gene lost 4 bases, with 14 bases spanning the gap. This CDR3 is built from 15 residues. CDR1 is MDHEN and CDR2 is SYDVKM in the germline V gene. The CDR3 reads CASSLIRVWGTEAFF. In DNA, the CDR3 is TGTGCCAGCAGTTTAATCAGGGTGTGGGGCACTGAAGCTTTCTTT.

This clone was observed a single time. The chain couples TRBV3-1 (or the pseudogene TRBV3-2) to TRBJ2-1, with D possibly matching TRBD2 (6 bases). Trimming cost V 1 base and J 11 bases, with 15 bases left between them. This CDR3 spans 14 amino acids. Germline lookup yields CDR1 LGHDT and CDR2 YNNKEL (reference sequence). For the CDR3, the DNA is TGTGCCAGCAGCCAAGCCGATACTAGCCGACAGCAGTTCTTC. Its protein is CASSQADTSRQQFF.

The chain couples TRBV7-2 to TRBJ2-3; possible D gene TRBD2, 6 bases. Germline assignment: CDR1 SGHTA and CDR2 FQGNSA. V shed 1 base and J shed 1 base, with 21 bases lying between them. This CDR3 contains 19 residues. CDR3 region: CASSLVKVRWRDRTDTQYF. CDR3 nucleotide sequence: TGTGCCAGCAGCTTAGTTAAAGTACGTTGGCGGGATCGCACAGATACGCAGTATTTT.

The V and J genes are TRBV28 and TRBJ1-4; possible D gene TRBD1, 6 bases. CDR1 and CDR2 from the germline V gene are MDHEN and SYDVKM. V gave up 6 bases and J gave up 5 bases, with 16 bases separating them. This CDR3 contains 15 residues. The CDR3 is CASRLQGTRNEKLFF. CDR3 DNA sequence: TGTGCCAGCAGGTTGCAGGGGACAAGGAATGAAAAACTGTTTTTT.

In DNA, the CDR3 is TGCAGTGCAAGGACACTTGAAGCTTTCTTT. It yields the protein CSARTLEAFF. The J gene is TRBJ1-1, the V gene TRBV20-1, with a possible D match to TRBD1 (5 bases). Germline values: CDR1 DFQATT, CDR2 SNEGSKA (reference sequence). V was pared by 6 bases and J by 7 bases, with 9 bases between. The CDR3 is made up of 10 amino acids.

The CDR3 coding sequence is TGCGCCAGCAGCCTAGGGACAGGGCGCGTAAATGAGCAGTTCTTC. Its protein is CASSLGTGRVNEQFF. This chain connects TRBV5-1 to TRBJ2-1, with 9 bases lining up with TRBD1. Germline loops: CDR1 SGHRS, CDR2 YFSETQ. There are 15 residues in the CDR3. V lost 4 bases, J lost 7 bases, and 9 bases stayed unmatched.

The chain links TRBV7-9 to TRBJ2-7; 11 positions match TRBD2. Trimming cost V 4 bases and J 9 bases; bases outside gene matches: 14. Germline V gene lookup returns CDR1 SEHNR and CDR2 FQNEAQ (reference sequence). The CDR3 covers 16 residues. In DNA, the CDR3 is TGTGCCAGCAGCTCAGCCTCATTACTAGCGGGAGTGGGGCAGTACTTC. Translated: CASSSASLLAGVGQYF.

The rearrangement uses TRBV19 and TRBJ1-2, with 9 bases matching TRBD1. Losses at the gene ends were 4 bases for V and 4 bases for J; bases not matched to a gene: 10. The CDR3 runs 16 residues. The V gene's germline CDR1 is LNHDA and CDR2 SQIVND (reference sequence). CDR3 DNA sequence: TGTGCCAGTAGTACCCCCGGGACAGGGAGCTTCTATGGCTACACCTTC. This gives the protein CASSTPGTGSFYGYTF.

This clone appeared a single time. This chain links TRBV5-4 with TRBJ2-2; 11 positions agree with TRBD2. Trimming at V came to 4 bases and at J to 5 bases, leaving 7 bases not matched to a gene. The CDR3 runs 16 residues. The germline V gene encodes CDR1 SGHNT and CDR2 YYREEE (reference sequence). The CDR3 bases are TGTGCCAGCAGCCCGGGACTAGCGGAAAGGACCGGGGAGCTGTTTTTT. Its translation: CASSPGLAERTGELFF.

CDR3 bases: TGTGCCAGCAGTGTCCCGGTTCTCTCCTACGAGCAGTACTTC. This codes for CASSVPVLSYEQYF. The chain carries TRBV2 and TRBJ2-7; no clear D gene. The CDR3 is made up of 14 amino acids. CDR1 is SNHLY, CDR2 FYNNEI, per germline. V lost 4 bases and J lost 0, with 10 bases in between.

The rearrangement joins TRBV29-1 to TRBJ1-1; 9 bases agree with TRBD1. Per the germline V gene, CDR1 is SQVTM and CDR2 is ANQGSEA. The CDR3 totals 13 residues. J gave up 5 bases and V 3 bases, and 4 bases lay outside the gene matches. The CDR3 here is CSVEGQGGTEAFF. The CDR3, as DNA: TGCAGCGTTGAGGGACAGGGTGGTACTGAAGCTTTCTTT.